This T cell receptor beta chain was retrieved from a study of blood T cells in healthy people across ages (dated by TCRdb to between 2014 and 2016). Broadly, across the study: In model experiments, roughly one uniquely barcoded TCR beta cDNA molecule per two T cells was captured by template switching. Age-related changes in TCR beta repertoire diversity were measured in the study by deep sequencing normalized with unique cDNA molecular identifiers. Four age groups were formed from the donors: young (average approximately 16 years), middle-aged (around 37), aged (roughly 59) and long-lived (less than 85). To avoid experimental bias, donors of different ages were spread randomly across the sequencing lanes. Using the same blood draw, the study looked at two additional independent replicas of 1 million unique cDNA reads for two donors, one aged 18 to 30 and the other aged 80 or older.

The donors were some 39 Caucasian individuals from Russia, aged roughly 6 to 100 years, who were systemically healthy. Each donor gave approximately 9.3 milliliters of peripheral blood, collected into EDTA-treated Vacutainer tubes. Ficoll-Paque density-gradient centrifugation was used to isolate PBMCs, with at least 6.5 million per sample. Trizol reagent was used to extract total RNA from the PBMCs, yielding at least 5.5 micrograms per sample. Naive CD45RAhigh/CD27high T cell percentages were measured by flow cytometry on a PBMC aliquot from every donor. V is clipped by 3 bases and J by 5 bases, and the sequence between their germline boundaries is 16 bases long. According to the germline V gene (reference sequence), CDR1 reads DFQATT and CDR2 reads SNEGSKA. Its CDR3 holds 14 amino acids, cysteine through phenylalanine. Only the CDR3 part of the read is kept: 42 bases, read in frame from the first base.

Worth noting for this clonotype: The antigen it recognizes is unknown. The sample holds no much larger clone one base away, and base qualities are not on file.

Results and caveats for the whole study, not just this receptor: Observed TCR beta diversity correlated strongly with the percentage of naive T cells measured by flow cytometry. Since profiling was done on bulk unsorted PBMCs, naive and antigen-experienced compartments could not be conclusively compared. The long-lived group showed more naive CD4+ T cells, fewer expanded clones and increased TCR diversity than the aged group, suggesting age selection. Estimates of total diversity based on one million sequenced T cells were regarded as lower bounds and as underestimates. Because donor CMV infection status was unknown, age-related changes in expanded clonotypes were potentially confounded. Observed TCR beta diversity per million T cells fell roughly linearly with age, and a significant reduction was already apparent by age roughly 41.

Receptor amplification or capture employed 5' RACE. TCRdb shows the sequencer as Illumina HiSeq 2500. A second PCR of about 7 to 12 cycles was run with a J-beta primer mix and a sample-barcoded 5' primer. A template-switch 5' adaptor carrying 12 random nucleotides introduced a unique molecular identifier onto each TCR beta cDNA molecule. Each sample yielded at least 3 million CDR3-containing paired-end reads. First-strand cDNA was synthesized from all RNA with the Mint cDNA synthesis kit, primed by a TRBC-specific oligonucleotide. Following uracil-DNA glycosylase treatment, a first 18-cycle PCR with universal primers M1SS and BC2_uni_R was performed on all cDNA. The paper's processing steps were these. For normalization, 1 million high-quality reads, each with a distinct molecular identifier, were randomly selected from each sample. Reads with shared molecular identifiers were discarded instead of being binned into consensus sequences. MiTCR, with a Q25 quality threshold and the strictest error-elimination algorithm, was used for CDR3 identification, clonotype clustering and error correction. A nonparametric unseen species model using Euler transformation provided a lower-bound estimate of total TCR beta diversity. The public reads were quality trimmed at Q25 with fastp and then assembled into clones with MiXCR by TCRdb, keeping productive beta chains. Rows are combined by CDR3 protein, so each entry shows the most common genes and DNA. The V and J calls, along with clone size, are taken from TCRdb and not from the paper's own processing. The sample table records about 640,000 distinct CDR3 sequences; 58% of these occur just once. 30% to 45% of the sample belongs to the ten largest clones.

This receptor was identified in a man in his sixties in good health. The material sequenced was blood. This chain joins TRBV20-1 to TRBJ1-1, and TRBD1 may be the D gene, going by 5 matching bases. The CDR3 reads as follows: CSARGPLAGTEAFF. The DNA sequence is given as TGCAGTGCTAGGGGGCCCCTTGCGGGGACTGAAGCTTTCTTT.